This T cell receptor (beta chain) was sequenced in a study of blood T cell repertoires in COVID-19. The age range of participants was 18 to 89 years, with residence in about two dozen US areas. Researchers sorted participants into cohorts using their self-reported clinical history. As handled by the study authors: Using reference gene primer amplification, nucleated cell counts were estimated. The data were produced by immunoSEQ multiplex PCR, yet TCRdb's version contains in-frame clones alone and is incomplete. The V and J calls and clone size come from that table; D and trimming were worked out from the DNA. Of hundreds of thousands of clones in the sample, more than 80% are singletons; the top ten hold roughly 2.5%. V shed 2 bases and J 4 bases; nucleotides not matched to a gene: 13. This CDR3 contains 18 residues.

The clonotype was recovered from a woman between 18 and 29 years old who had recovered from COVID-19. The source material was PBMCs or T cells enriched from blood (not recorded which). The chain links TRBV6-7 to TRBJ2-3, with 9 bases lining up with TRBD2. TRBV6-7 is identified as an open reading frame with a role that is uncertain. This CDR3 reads CASSYPPLSGGRSDTQYF. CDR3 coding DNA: TGTGCCAGCAGTTACCCCCCCTTGAGCGGGGGGAGGTCAGATACGCAGTATTTT.